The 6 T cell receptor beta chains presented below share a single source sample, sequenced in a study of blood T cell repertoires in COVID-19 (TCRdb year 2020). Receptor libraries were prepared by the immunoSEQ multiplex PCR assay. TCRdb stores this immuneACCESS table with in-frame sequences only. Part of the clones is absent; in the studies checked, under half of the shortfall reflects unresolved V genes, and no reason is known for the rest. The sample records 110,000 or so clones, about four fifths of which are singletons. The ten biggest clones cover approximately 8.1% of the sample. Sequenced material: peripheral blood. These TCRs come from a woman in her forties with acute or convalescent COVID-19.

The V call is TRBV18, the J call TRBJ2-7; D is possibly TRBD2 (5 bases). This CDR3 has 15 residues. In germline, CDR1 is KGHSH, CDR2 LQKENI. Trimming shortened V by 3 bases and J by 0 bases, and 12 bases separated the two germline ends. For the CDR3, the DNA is TGTGCCAGCTCACCCGCCGGTGGGAGCTCCTACGAGCAGTACTTC. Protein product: CASSPAGGSSYEQYF. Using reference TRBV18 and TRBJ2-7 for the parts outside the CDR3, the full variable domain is NAGVMQNPRHLVRRRGQEARLRCSPMKGHSHVYWYRQLPEEGLKFMVYLQKENIIDESGMPKERFSAEFPKEGPSILRIQQVVRGDSAAYFCASSPAGGSSYEQYFGPGTRLTVT.

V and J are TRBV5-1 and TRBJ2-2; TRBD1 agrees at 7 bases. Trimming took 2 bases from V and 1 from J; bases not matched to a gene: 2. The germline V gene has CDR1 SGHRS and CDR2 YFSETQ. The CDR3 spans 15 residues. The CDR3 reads CASSFRTGNTGELFF. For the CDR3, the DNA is TGCGCCAGCAGCTTCCGGACAGGGAACACCGGGGAGCTGTTTTTT.

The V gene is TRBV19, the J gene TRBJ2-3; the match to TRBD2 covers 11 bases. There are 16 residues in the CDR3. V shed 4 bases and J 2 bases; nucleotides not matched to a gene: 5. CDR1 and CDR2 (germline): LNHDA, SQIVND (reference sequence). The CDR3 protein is CASSKASGGITDTQYF. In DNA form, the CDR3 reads TGTGCCAGTAGTAAGGCTAGCGGGGGGATCACAGATACGCAGTATTTT.

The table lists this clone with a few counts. CDR3 in DNA: TGTGCCAGCAGCTTAGGGCGGAATTCACCCCTCCACTTT. Translated, it gives CASSLGRNSPLHF. The chain couples TRBV11-2 to TRBJ1-6; D is uncertain. V lost 1 base and J 7 bases, leaving 5 bases between the germline ends. Germline CDR1 and CDR2: SGHAT and FQNNGV. CDR3 length equals 13 residues.

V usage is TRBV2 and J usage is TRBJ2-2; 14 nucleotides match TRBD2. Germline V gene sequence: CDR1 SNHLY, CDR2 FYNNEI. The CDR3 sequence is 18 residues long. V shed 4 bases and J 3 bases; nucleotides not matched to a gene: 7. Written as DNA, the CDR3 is TGTGCCAGCAGTGTGACTAGCGGGGGGGCAGTGTACACCGGGGAGCTGTTTTTT. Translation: CASSVTSGGAVYTGELFF.

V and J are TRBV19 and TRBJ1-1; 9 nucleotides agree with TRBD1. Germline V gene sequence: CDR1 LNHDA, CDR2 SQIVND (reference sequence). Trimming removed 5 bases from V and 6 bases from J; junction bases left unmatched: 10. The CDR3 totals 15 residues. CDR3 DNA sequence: TGTGCCAGTAGTCCTGGGACAGGGCGAGGATCTGAAGCTTTCTTT. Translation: CASSPGTGRGSEAFF.